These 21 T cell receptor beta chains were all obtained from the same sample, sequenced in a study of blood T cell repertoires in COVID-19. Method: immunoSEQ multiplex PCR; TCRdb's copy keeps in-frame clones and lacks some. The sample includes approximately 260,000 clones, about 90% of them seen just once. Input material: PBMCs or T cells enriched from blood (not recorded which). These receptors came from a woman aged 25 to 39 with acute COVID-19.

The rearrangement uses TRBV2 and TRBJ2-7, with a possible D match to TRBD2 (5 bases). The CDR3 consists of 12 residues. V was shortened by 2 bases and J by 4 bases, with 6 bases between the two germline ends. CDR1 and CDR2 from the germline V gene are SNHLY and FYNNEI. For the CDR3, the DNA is TGTGCCAGCAGTGAATCGGGATACGAGCAGTACTTC. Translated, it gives CASSESGYEQYF.

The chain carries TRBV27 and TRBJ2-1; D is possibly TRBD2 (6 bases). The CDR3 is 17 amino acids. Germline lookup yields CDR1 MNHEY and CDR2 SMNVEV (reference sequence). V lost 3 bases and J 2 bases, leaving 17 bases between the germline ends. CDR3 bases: TGTGCCAGCAGTTTTTTAAATTTAACGGGGGCCTACAATGAGCAGTTCTTC. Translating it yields CASSFLNLTGAYNEQFF.

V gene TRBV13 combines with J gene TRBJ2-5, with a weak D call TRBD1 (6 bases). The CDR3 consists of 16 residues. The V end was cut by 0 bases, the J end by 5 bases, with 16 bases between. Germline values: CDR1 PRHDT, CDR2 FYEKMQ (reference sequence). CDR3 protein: CASSLGPDTGIETQYF. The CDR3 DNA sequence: TGTGCCAGCAGCTTAGGGCCTGATACAGGGATCGAGACCCAGTACTTC.

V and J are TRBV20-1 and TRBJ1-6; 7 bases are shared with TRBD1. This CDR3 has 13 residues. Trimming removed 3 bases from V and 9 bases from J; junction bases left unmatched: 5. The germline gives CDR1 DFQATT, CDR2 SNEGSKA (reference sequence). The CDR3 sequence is CSASPGGSSPLHF. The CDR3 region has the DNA TGCAGTGCTAGTCCAGGGGGTAGTTCACCCCTCCACTTT.

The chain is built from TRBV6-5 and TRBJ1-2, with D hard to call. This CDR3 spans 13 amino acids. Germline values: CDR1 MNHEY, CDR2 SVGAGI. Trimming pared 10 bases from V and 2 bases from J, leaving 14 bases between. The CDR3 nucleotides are TGTGCCACACACCCACTAGGGAACTATGGCTACACCTTC. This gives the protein CATHPLGNYGYTF.

The CDR3 sequence is CASTRDRDYGYTF. The CDR3 nucleotides are TGTGCCAGTACCCGGGACAGGGACTATGGCTACACCTTC. The genes are TRBV19 and TRBJ1-2, with 9 bases fitting TRBD1. The germline V gene has CDR1 LNHDA and CDR2 SQIVND (reference sequence). Germline trimming cut 7 bases from V and 3 bases from J; bases unmatched to any gene: 3. The CDR3 runs to 13 residues.

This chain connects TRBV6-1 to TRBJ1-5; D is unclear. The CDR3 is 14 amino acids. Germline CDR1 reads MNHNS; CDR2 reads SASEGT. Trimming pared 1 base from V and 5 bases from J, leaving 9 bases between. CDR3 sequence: CASSEDSQYQPQHF. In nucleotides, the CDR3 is TGTGCCAGCAGTGAAGACAGCCAGTATCAGCCCCAGCATTTT.

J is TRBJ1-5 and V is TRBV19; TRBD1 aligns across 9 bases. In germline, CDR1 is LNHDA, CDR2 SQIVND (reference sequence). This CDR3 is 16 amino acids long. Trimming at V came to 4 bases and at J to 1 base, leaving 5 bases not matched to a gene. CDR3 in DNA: TGTGCCAGTAGTAACAGGGGGCTACGGAGCAATCAGCCCCAGCATTTT. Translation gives CASSNRGLRSNQPQHF.

The CDR3 region is CASSWTVTEAFF. CDR3 DNA sequence: TGTGCCAGCAGTTGGACAGTTACTGAAGCTTTCTTT. The chain carries TRBV6-5 and TRBJ1-1, with D perhaps TRBD1 (6 bases). The germline V gene encodes CDR1 MNHEY and CDR2 SVGAGI. The CDR3 covers 12 residues. Trimming took 4 bases from V and 5 from J, leaving 8 bases between them.

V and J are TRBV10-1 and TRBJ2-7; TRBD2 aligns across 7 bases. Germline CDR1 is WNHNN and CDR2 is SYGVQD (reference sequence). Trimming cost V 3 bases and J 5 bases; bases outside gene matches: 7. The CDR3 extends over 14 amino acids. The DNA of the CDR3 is TGCGCCAGCAGTGACCCAGCGGGACGCAACGAGCAGTACTTC. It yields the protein CASSDPAGRNEQYF.

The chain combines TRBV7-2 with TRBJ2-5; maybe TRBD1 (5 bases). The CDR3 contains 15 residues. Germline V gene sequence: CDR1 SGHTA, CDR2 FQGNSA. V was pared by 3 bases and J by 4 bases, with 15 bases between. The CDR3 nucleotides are TGTGCCAGCAGCTTCGGCAGGGCGTTTGTAGAGACCCAGTACTTC. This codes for CASSFGRAFVETQYF.

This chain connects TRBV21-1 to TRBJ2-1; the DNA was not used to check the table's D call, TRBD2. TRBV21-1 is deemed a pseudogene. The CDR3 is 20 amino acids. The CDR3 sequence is CASSKALKREGRGTYNEQFF. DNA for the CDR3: TGTGCCAGCAGCAAAGCGCTAAAGCGGGAGGGCCGAGGCACCTACAATGAGCAGTTCTTC.

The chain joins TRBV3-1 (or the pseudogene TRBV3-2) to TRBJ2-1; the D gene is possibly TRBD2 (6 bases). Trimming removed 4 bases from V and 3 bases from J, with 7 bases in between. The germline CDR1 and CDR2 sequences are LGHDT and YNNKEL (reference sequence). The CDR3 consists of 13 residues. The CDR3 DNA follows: TGTGCCAGCAGCCCCGGGGGCTACAATGAGCAGTTCTTC. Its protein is CASSPGGYNEQFF.

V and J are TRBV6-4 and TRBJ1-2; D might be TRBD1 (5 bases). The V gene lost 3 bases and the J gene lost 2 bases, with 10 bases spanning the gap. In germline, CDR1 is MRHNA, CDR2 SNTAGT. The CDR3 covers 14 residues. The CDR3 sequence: CASSEGGANYGYTF. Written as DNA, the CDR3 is TGTGCCAGCAGTGAAGGCGGGGCAAACTATGGCTACACCTTC.

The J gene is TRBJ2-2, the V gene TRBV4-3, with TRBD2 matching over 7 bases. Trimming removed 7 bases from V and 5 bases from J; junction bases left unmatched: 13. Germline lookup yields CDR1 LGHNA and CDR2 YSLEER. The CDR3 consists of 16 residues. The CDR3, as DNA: TGCGCCAGCAACCCAACTGGGGTAGCGGGTACCGGGGAGCTGTTTTTT. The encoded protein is CASNPTGVAGTGELFF.

This CDR3 is CASSPGDRVYTEAFF. CDR3 nucleotides: TGTGCCAGCAGCCCAGGGGACAGGGTTTACACTGAAGCTTTCTTT. This chain links TRBV7-9 with TRBJ1-1, with 9 bases identical to TRBD1. V dropped 5 bases and J dropped 3; count of bases not matched to a gene: 7. This CDR3 has 15 residues. Germline CDR1 and CDR2: SEHNR and FQNEAQ (reference sequence).

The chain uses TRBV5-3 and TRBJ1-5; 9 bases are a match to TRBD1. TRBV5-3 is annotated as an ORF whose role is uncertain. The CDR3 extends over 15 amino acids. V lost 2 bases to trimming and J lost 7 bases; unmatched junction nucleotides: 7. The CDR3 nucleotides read TGTGCCAGAAGCTTTGGACAGGGGTACGGGCAGCCCCAGCATTTT. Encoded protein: CARSFGQGYGQPQHF.

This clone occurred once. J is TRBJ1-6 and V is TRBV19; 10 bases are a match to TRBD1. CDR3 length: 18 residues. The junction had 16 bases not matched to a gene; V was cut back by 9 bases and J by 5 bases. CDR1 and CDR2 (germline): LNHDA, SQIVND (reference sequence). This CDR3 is CARNTSTGGKPNNSPLHF. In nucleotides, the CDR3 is TGTGCCAGAAATACCTCGACAGGGGGCAAGCCTAATAATTCACCCCTCCACTTT.

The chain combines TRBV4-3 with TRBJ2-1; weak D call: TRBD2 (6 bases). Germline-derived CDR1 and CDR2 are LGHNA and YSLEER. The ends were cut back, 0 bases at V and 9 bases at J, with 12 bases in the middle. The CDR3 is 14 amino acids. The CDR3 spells CASSQDVWGGEQFF. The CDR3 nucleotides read TGCGCCAGCAGCCAAGATGTGTGGGGAGGTGAGCAGTTCTTC.

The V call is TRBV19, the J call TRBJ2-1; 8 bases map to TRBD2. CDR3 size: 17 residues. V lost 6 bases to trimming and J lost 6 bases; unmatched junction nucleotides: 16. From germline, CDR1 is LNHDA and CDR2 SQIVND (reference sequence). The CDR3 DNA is TGTGCCAGTAGCTGGACTAAAATAGCGGGACATCCCAATGAGCAGTTCTTC. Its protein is CASSWTKIAGHPNEQFF.

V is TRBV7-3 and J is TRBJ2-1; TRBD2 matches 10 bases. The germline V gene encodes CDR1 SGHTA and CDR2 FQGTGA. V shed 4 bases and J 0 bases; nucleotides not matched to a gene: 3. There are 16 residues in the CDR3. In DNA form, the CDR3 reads TGTGCCAGCAGCTCAACTAGCGGGAACTCCTACAATGAGCAGTTCTTC. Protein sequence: CASSSTSGNSYNEQFF.